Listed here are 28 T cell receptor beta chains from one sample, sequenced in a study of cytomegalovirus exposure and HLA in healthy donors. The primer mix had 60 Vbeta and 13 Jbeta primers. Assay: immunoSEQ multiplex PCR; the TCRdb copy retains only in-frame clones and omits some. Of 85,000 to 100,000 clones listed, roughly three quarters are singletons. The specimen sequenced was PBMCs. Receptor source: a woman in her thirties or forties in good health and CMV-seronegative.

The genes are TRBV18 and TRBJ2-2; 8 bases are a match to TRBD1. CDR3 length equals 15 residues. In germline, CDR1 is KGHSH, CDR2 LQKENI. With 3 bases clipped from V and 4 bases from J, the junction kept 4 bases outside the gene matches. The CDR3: CASSPRTGSTGELFF. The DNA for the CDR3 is TGTGCCAGCTCACCTAGGACAGGGAGCACCGGGGAGCTGTTTTTT.

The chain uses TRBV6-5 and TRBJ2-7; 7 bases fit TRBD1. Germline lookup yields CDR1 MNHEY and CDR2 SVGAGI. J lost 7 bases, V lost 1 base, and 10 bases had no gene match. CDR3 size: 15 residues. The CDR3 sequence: CASSYLRQGLGEQYF. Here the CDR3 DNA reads TGTGCCAGCAGTTACTTAAGACAGGGTCTAGGGGAGCAGTACTTC.

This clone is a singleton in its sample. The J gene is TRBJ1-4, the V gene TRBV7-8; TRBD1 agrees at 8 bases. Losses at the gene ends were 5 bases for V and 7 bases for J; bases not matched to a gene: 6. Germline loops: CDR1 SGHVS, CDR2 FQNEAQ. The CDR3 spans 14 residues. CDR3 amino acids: CASSLQGEGEKLFF. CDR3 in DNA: TGTGCCAGCAGCCTACAGGGGGAGGGTGAAAAACTGTTTTTT.

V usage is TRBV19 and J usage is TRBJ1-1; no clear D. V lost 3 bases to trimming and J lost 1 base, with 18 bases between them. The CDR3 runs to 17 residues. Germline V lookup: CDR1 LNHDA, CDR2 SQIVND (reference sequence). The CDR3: CASSIGRVEGENTEAFF. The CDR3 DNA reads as TGTGCCAGTAGTATCGGGCGGGTTGAGGGAGAGAACACTGAAGCTTTCTTT.

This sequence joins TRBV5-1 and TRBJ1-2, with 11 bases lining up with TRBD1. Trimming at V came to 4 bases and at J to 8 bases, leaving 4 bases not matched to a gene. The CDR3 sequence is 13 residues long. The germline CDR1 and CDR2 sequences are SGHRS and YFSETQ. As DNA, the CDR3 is TGCGCCAGCAGCCAGGGACAGGGGGTAGGCTACACCTTC. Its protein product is CASSQGQGVGYTF. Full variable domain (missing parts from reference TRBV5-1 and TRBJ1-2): KAGVTQTPRYLIKTRGQQVTLSCSPISGHRSVSWYQQTPGQGLQFLFEYFSETQRNKGNFPGRFSGRQFSNSRSEMNVSTLELGDSALYLCASSQGQGVGYTFGSGTRLTVV.

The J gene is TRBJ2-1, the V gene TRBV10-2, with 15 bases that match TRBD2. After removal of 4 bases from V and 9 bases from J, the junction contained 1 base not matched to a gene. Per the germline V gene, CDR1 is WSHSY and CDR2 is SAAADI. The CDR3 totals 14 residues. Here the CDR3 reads CASSVGLAGGEQFF. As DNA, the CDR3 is TGCGCCAGCAGTGTGGGACTAGCGGGGGGTGAGCAGTTCTTC.

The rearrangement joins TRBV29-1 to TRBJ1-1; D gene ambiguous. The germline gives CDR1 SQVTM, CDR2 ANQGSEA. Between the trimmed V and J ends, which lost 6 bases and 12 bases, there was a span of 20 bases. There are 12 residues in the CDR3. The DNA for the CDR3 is TGCAGCGTGGCGGGGTCGGCGCCTGGAACTTTCTTT. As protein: CSVAGSAPGTFF.

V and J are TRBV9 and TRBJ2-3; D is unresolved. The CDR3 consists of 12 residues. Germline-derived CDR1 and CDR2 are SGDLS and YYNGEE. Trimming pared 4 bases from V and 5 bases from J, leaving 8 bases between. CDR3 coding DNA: TGTGCCAGCAGCCCCTTGTTAGATACGCAGTATTTT. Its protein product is CASSPLLDTQYF.

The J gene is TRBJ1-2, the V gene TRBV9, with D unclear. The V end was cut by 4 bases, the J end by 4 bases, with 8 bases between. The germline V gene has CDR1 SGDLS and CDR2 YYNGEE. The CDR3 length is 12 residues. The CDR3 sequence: CASSTPIYGYTF. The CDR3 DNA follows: TGTGCCAGCAGCACTCCAATCTATGGCTACACCTTC.

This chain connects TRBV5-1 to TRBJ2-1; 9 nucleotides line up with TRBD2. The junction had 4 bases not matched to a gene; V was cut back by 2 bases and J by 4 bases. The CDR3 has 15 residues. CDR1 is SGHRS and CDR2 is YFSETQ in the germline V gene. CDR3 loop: CASSLGSGRYNEQFF. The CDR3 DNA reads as TGCGCCAGCAGCTTAGGTAGCGGGAGATACAATGAGCAGTTCTTC.

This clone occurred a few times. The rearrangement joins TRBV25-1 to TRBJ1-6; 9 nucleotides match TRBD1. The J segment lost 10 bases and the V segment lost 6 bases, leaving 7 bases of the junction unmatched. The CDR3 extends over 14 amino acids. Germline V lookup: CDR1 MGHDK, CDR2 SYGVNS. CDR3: CASRPGTGKSPLHF. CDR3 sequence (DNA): TGTGCCAGCAGACCCGGGACAGGGAAATCACCCCTCCACTTT.

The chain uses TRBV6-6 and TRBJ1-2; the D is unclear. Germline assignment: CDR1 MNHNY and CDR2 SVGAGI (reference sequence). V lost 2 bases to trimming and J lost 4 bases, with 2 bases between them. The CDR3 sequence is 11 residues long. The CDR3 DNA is TGTGCCAGCAGTTACCTCTATGGCTACACCTTC. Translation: CASSYLYGYTF.

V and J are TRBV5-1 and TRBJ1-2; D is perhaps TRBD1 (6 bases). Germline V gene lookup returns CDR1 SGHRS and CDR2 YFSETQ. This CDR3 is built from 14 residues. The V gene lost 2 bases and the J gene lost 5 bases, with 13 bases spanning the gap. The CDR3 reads CASSFKTGSYGYTF. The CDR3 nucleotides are TGCGCCAGCAGCTTCAAAACAGGGTCTTATGGCTACACCTTC.

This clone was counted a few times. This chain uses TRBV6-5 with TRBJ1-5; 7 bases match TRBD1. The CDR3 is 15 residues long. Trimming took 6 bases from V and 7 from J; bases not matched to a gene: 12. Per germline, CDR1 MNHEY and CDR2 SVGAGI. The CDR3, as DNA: TGTGCCAGCAGGCGGAGACAGGGACGTTACCAGCCCCAGCATTTT. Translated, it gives CASRRRQGRYQPQHF.

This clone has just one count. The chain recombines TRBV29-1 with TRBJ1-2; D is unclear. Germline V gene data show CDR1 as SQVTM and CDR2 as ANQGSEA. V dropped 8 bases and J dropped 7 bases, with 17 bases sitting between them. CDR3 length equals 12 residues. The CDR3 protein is CSSWEVLGGYTF. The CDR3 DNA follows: TGCAGCTCGTGGGAGGTTTTAGGTGGCTACACCTTC.

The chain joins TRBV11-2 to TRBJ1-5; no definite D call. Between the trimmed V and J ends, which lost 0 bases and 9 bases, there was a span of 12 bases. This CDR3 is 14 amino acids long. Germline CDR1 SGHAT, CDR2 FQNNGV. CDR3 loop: CASSLEHPAGPQHF. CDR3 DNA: TGTGCCAGCAGCTTAGAGCACCCCGCGGGGCCCCAGCATTTT. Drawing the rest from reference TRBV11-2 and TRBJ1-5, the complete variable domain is EAGVAQSPRYKIIEKRQSVAFWCNPISGHATLYWYQQILGQGPKLLIQFQNNGVVDDSQLPKDRFSAERLKGVDSTLKIQPAKLEDSAVYLCASSLEHPAGPQHFGDGTRLSIL.

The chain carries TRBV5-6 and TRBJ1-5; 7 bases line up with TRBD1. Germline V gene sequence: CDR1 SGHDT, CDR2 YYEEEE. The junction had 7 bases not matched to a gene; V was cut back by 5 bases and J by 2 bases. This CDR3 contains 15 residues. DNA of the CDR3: TGTGCCAGCAGTAGACAGGGAGTTCGCAATCAGCCCCAGCATTTT. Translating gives CASSRQGVRNQPQHF. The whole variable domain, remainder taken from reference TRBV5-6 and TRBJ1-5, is DAGVTQSPTHLIKTRGQQVTLRCSPKSGHDTVSWYQQALGQGPQFIFQYYEEEERQRGNFPDRFSGHQFPNYSSELNVNALLLGDSALYLCASSRQGVRNQPQHFGDGTRLSIL.

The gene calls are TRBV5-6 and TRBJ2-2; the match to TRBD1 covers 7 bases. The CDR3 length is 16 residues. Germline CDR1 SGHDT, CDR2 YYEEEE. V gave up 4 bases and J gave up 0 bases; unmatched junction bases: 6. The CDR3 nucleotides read TGTGCCAGCAGCCTACTGGGACAGTCGAACACCGGGGAGCTGTTTTTT. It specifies CASSLLGQSNTGELFF.

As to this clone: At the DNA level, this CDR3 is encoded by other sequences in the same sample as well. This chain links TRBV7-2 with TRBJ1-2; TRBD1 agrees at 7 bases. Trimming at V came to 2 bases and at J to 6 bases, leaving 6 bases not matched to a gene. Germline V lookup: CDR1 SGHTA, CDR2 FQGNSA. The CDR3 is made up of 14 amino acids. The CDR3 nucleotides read TGTGCCAGCAGCTTACGCCGACAGGGAGATGGCTACACCTTC. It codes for CASSLRRQGDGYTF.

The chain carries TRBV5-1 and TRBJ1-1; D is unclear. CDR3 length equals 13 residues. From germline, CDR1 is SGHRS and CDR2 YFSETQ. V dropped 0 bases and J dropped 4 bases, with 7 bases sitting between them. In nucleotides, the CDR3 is TGCGCCAGCAGCTTGGGTTCCGGCACTGAAGCTTTCTTT. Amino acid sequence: CASSLGSGTEAFF.

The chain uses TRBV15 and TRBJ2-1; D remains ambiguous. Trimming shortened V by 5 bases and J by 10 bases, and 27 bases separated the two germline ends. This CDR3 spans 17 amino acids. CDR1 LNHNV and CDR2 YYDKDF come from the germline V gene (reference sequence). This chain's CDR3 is CATSLSSDLIRMREQFF. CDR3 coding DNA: TGTGCCACCAGCTTAAGCTCTGACCTAATCCGCATGAGGGAGCAGTTCTTC.

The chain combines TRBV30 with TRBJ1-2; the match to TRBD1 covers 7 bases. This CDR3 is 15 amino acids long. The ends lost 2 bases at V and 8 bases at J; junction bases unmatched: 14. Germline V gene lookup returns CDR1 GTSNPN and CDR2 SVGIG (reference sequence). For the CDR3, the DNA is TGTGCCTGGAGTTCTTTCCTAAGACAGGGCCGCGGCTACACCTTC. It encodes CAWSSFLRQGRGYTF.

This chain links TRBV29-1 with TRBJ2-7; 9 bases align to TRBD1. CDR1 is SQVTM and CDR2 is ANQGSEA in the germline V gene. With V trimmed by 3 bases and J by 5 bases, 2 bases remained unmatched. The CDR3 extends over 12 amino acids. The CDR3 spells CSVEGTGHEQYF. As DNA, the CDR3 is TGCAGCGTTGAGGGGACAGGGCACGAGCAGTACTTC.

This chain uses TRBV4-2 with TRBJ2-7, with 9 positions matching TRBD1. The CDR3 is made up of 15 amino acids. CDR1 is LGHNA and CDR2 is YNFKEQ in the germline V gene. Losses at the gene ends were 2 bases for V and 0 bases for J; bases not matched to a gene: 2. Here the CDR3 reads CASSQPGQGSYEQYF. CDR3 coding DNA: TGTGCCAGCAGCCAACCGGGACAGGGCTCCTACGAGCAGTACTTC.

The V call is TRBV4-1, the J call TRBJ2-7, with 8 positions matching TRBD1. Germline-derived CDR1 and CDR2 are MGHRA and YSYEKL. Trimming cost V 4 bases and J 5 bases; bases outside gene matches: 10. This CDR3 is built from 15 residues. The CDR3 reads CASSPPGQGSHEQYF. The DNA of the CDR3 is TGCGCCAGCAGCCCTCCAGGACAGGGCAGCCACGAGCAGTACTTC.

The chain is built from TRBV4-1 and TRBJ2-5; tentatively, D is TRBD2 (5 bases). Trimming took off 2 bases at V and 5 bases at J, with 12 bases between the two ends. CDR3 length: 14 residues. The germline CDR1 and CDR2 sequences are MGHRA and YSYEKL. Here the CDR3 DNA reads TGCGCCAGCAGCCAACTAGCTCCGTATGAGACCCAGTACTTC. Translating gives CASSQLAPYETQYF.

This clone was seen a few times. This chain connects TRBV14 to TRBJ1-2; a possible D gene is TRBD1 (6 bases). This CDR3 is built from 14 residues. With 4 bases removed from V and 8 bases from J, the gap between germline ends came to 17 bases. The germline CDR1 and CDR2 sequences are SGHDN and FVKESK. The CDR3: CASSRNLRGGGYTF. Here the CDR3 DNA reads TGTGCCAGCAGCCGTAACCTCAGGGGTGGAGGCTACACCTTC.

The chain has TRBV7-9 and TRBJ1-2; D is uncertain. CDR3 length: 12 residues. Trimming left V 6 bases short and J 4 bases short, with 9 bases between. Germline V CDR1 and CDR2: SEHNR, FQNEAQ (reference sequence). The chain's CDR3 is CASSLLSYGYTF. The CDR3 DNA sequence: TGTGCCAGCAGTCTTCTGTCCTATGGCTACACCTTC.